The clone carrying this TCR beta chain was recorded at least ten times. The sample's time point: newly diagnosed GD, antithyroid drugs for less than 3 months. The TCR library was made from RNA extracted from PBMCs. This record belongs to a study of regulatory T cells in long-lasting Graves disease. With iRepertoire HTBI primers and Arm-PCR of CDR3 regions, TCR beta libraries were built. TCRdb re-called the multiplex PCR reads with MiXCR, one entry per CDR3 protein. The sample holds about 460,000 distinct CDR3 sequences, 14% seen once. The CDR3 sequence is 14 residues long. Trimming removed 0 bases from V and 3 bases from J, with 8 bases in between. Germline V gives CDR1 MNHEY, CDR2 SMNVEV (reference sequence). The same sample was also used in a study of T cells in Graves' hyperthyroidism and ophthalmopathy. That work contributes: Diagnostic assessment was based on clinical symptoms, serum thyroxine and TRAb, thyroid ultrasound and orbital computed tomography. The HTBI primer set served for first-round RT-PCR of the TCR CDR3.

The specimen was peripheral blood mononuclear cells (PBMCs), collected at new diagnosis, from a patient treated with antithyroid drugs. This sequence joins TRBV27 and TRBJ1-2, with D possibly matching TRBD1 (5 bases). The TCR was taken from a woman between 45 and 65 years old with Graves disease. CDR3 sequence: CASSLSRDHYGYTF. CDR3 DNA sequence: TGTGCCAGCAGTTTATCCAGGGATCACTATGGCTACACCTTC.